This TCR beta chain was identified in a study of shared clonotypes between healthy human individuals (dated by TCRdb to between 2020 and 2021). Some background on the complete study: The cohort comprised a couple of women and a few men aged 18 to 49 years. Per donor, three plates each were used for CD4 naive and CD4 memory, two for CD8 naive, and one for CD8 memory. To estimate repertoire size and how much clonotype sharing occurs between individuals, the study deeply sequenced the blood TCR repertoires of 5 or 6 healthy adults. Different laboratories and diverse techniques were used to prepare libraries and sequence TCR repertoires, to increase sequencing depth and limit assay-specific biases. Between about 0.8 and 9 billion PBMCs per donor were obtained by leukapheresis. Overall study outcomes, separate from this receptor: Sampling was limited to blood, and TCR repertoires in tissue likely differ from TCR repertoires in blood. Larger estimated clonotype richness was generally found for naive subsets than for memory subsets. Rarefaction of sorted-subset datasets indicated incomplete sequencing despite the large sequencing depth. The small number of donors limited the genetic and exposure-history diversity represented. Based on pairwise subsampling, the degree of clonotype sharing among donors was expected to be affected by sequencing depth. Clonotypes shared by all four sorted-subset donors showed higher generation probabilities than non-shared clonotypes. Across a handful of donors, roughly 5% of naive CD4, roughly 3.4% of naive CD8, roughly 2.3% of memory CD4, and 0.4% of memory CD8 clonotypes were shared.

Healthy HIV-negative adults with no recently reported acute infections or vaccinations were included as donors. Every donor was a Caucasian adult residing in Nashville, Tennessee, USA. CD4+ T cells were enriched by magnetic negative selection, after which naive cells were positively selected on CD45RA and the negative fraction was taken as the memory subset. Blood was obtained by leukapheresis, after which PBMCs were separated by Ficoll-Histopaque density gradient centrifugation and cryopreserved in liquid nitrogen vapor phase. Analytical flow cytometry was used to check the purity and quantity of each magnetically sorted T cell population. Each sorted fraction had its genomic DNA isolated and then quantified by UV absorbance on a Nanodrop 2000c. Using the deep immunoSEQ assay, TCR CDR3 regions were amplified from genomic DNA by multiplex PCR. For each cell subset, the extracted genomic DNA was distributed evenly across all wells of several immunoSEQ 96-well plates, and each plate served as one replicate. For sorted subsets, each replicate PCR was loaded with approximately 190 ng genomic DNA, equivalent to 32,000 or so T cell genomes. The purified libraries were quantified using a Qubit 3.0 fluorometer, sized with a Bioanalyzer 2100, and then quantified again using the KAPA Library Quantification kit. Every immunoSEQ 96-well plate was sequenced on a dedicated single-read 150-cycle Illumina NextSeq 550 flow cell. Under the source paper's analysis protocol: Because the immunoSEQ output held only junctional sequences and lacked quality scores, the filtering could not match the filtering applied to full-length reads. To assign V/J genes and CDR3, sequences were annotated using PyIR, a Python wrapper for IgBLAST v1.9, with IMGT germline references. Reads were filtered out if the reads had weak V/J assignments (E-value above 1e-6), no CDR3, stop codons, out-of-frame junctions, or ambiguous translated residues. V3J clonotypes were defined as sequences sharing the same inferred V gene, J gene, and CDR3 amino acid sequence. The percentage overlap between two repertoires was calculated by dividing the number of shared unique clonotypes by the size of the smaller repertoire. Richness of each repertoire was evaluated using RTK rarefaction, the Chao1 estimator, and Recon v2.1 estimates of unobserved clonotypes. Generation probabilities were computed with OLGA for all TCRbeta clonotypes obtained by the gDNA method from a handful of donors. TCRdb stores this immuneACCESS table with in-frame sequences only. Part of the clones is absent; in the studies checked, under half of the shortfall reflects unresolved V genes, and no reason is known for the rest. V and J calls and clone size are given by that table; D and trimming were obtained from the DNA. In all, the sample holds 2,100,000 or so clones, and approximately 94% of those were seen once. The ten largest clones take up approximately 0.13% of the sample.

In the case of this clone: The antigen it recognizes is unknown. No much larger clone exists at a distance of one base, and base qualities are not known.

Based on the germline V gene, the CDR1 and CDR2 sequences are SGHAT and FQNNGV. Including cysteine and phenylalanine, the CDR3 has 15 amino acids. Only CDR3 DNA remains: 45 bases, in frame from the first base. V has 1 base trimmed and J has 2 bases trimmed; junction bases matching no gene number 3. The rearranged segments are TRBV11-2 and TRBJ2-5, and 8 bases in between align with TRBD1. The sequence derives from a man aged 18-30 years in good health. Sequenced input: naive CD4+ T cells sorted from blood. The meaning of the sample's cell subset or site label: CD45RA+ positively selected. The DNA sequence is TGTGCCAGCAGCTTAGGACAGGGGCGACAAGAGACCCAGTACTTC. The encoded protein is CASSLGQGRQETQYF.